This T cell receptor beta chain was recorded in a study of beta chain features in type 1 diabetes. Broader study findings: People with Type 1 diabetes carried modestly yet significantly shorter TCRB CDR3s in all four CD4+ subsets.

Sorting of CD4+ naive, central memory, regulatory and stem cell-like memory cells was performed via CD45RO/CCR7/CD25/CD127/CD95/CD27. Each sorted population was over 98% pure. V lost 5 bases to trimming and J lost 0 bases, with 16 bases between them. CDR3 length: 16 residues. Per germline, CDR1 SGHTA and CDR2 FQGNSA. Expressed TCRB transcripts got sequenced, as all isolated RNA was reverse transcribed. Sequencing used immunoSEQ multiplex PCR; TCRdb keeps in-frame clones, though not all of them. Of roughly 160,000 clones listed, approximately 9% are singletons. This clone appeared a few times. Its target is unknown.

The sequencing input was central memory CD4+ T cells from blood. This chain connects TRBV7-2 to TRBJ1-2; D is possibly TRBD1 (6 bases). This sequence was found in a woman under 30 with type 1 diabetes. DNA for the CDR3: TGTGCCAGCAGCCCCAGGGGTTTCCCAACTAACTATGGCTACACCTTC. Protein product: CASSPRGFPTNYGYTF. Full variable domain (outside the CDR3, taken from reference TRBV7-2 and TRBJ1-2): GAGVSQSPSNKVTEKGKDVELRCDPISGHTALYWYRQSLGQGLEFLIYFQGNSAPDKSGLPSDRFSAERTGGSVSTLTIQRTQQEDSAVYLCASSPRGFPTNYGYTFGSGTRLTVV.